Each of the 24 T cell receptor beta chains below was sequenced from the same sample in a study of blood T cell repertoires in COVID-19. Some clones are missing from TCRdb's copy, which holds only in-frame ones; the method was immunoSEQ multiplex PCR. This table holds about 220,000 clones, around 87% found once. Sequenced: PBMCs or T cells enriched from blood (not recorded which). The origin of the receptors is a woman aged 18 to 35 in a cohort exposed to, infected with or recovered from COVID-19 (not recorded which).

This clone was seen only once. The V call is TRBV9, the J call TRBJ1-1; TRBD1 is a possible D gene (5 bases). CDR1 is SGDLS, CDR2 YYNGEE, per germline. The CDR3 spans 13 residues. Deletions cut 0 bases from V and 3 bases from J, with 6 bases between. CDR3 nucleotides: TGTGCCAGCAGCGTAGTCAGGGACACTGAAGCTTTCTTT. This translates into CASSVVRDTEAFF.

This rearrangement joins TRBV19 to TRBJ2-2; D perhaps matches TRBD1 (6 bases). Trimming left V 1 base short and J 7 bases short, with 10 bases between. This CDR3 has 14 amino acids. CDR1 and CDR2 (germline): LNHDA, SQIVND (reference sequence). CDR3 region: CASSIGQVDGELFF. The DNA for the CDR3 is TGTGCCAGTAGTATAGGACAGGTTGACGGGGAGCTGTTTTTT.

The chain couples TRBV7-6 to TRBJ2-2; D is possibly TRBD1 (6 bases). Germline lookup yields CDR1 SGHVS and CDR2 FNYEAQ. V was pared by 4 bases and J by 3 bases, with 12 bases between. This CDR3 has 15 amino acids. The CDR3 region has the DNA TGTGCCAGCAGCTCCGGGCAGGGGTACACCGGGGAGCTGTTTTTT. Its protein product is CASSSGQGYTGELFF. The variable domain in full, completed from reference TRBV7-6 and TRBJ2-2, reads GAGVSQSPRYKVTKRGQDVALRCDPISGHVSLYWYRQALGQGPEFLTYFNYEAQQDKSGLPNDRFSAERPEGSISTLTIQRTEQRDSAMYRCASSSGQGYTGELFFGEGSRLTVL.

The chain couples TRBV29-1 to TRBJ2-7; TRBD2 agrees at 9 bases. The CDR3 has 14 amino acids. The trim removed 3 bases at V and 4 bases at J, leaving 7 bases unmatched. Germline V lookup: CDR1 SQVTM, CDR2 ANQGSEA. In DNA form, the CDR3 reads TGCAGCGTTGACACCGGGACTAGCTTTTACGAGCAGTACTTC. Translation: CSVDTGTSFYEQYF.

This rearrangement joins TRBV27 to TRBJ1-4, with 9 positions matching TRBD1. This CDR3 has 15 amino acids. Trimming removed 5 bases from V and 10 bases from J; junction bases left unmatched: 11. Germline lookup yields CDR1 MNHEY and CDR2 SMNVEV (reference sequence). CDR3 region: CASSQGQGSFGKLFF. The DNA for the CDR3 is TGTGCCAGCAGTCAAGGACAGGGGTCGTTTGGAAAACTGTTTTTT.

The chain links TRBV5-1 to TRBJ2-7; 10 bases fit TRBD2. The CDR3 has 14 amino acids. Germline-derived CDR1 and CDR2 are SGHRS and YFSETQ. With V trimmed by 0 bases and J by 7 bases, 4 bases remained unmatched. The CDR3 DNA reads TGCGCCAGCAGCTTGGAGGGACTAGCGAGGGAGCAGTACTTC. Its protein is CASSLEGLAREQYF.

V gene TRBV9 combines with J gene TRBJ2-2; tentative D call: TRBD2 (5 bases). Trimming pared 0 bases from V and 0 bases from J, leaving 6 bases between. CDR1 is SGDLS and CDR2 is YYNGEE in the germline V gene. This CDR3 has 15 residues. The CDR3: CASSVVGANTGELFF. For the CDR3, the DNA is TGTGCCAGCAGCGTAGTCGGGGCGAACACCGGGGAGCTGTTTTTT.

The CDR3 sequence is CASSLMVQGAAGELFF. The CDR3 DNA reads TGTGCCAGCAGCTTAATGGTGCAGGGGGCCGCCGGGGAGCTGTTTTTT. The chain is built from TRBV7-3 and TRBJ2-2; TRBD1 matches 8 bases. V lost 1 base to trimming and J lost 6 bases; unmatched junction nucleotides: 7. Germline-derived CDR1 and CDR2 are SGHTA and FQGTGA. The CDR3 sequence is 16 residues long.

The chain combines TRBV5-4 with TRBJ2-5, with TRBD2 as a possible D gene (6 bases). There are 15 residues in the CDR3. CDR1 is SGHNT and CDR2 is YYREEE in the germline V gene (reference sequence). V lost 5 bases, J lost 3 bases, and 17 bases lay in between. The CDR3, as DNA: TGTGCCAGCAGACGACAAGGGACTTCGAAAGAGACCCAGTACTTC. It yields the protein CASRRQGTSKETQYF.

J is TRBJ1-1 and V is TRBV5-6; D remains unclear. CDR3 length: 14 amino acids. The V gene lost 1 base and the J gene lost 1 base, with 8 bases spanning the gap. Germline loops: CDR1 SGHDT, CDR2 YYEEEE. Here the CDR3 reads CASSLRLANTEAFF. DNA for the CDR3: TGTGCCAGCAGCTTGCGCTTGGCGAACACTGAAGCTTTCTTT.

The CDR3 sequence is CASSQAVGHGELFF. CDR3 sequence (DNA): TGTGCCAGCAGCCAAGCTGTGGGCCACGGGGAGCTGTTTTTT. V gene TRBV14 combines with J gene TRBJ2-2; D is uncertain. Germline assignment: CDR1 SGHDN and CDR2 FVKESK. The CDR3 spans 14 residues. Trimming stripped 1 base from V and 7 bases from J, with 10 bases between.

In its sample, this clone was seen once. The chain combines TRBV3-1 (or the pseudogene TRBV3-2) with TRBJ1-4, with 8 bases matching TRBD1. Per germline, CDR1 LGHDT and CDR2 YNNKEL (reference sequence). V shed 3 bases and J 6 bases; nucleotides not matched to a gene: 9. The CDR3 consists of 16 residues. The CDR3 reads CASSHRGYRGDEKLFF. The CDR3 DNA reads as TGTGCCAGCAGCCATCGTGGTTACAGGGGGGATGAAAAACTGTTTTTT.

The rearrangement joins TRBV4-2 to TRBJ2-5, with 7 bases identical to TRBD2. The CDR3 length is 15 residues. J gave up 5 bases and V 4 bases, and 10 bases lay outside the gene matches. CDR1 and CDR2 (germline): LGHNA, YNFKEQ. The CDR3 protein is CASSRWLGGDETQYF. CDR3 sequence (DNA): TGTGCCAGCAGCCGGTGGTTGGGGGGGGACGAGACCCAGTACTTC.

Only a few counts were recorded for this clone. The CDR3 here is CASSHGQGGQPQHF. The CDR3 region has the DNA TGTGCCAGCAGTCACGGACAGGGCGGGCAGCCCCAGCATTTT. V is TRBV6-5 and J is TRBJ1-5; 8 bases map to TRBD1. CDR3 length: 14 amino acids. V lost 5 bases, J lost 7 bases, and 7 bases stayed unmatched. The germline gives CDR1 MNHEY, CDR2 SVGAGI.

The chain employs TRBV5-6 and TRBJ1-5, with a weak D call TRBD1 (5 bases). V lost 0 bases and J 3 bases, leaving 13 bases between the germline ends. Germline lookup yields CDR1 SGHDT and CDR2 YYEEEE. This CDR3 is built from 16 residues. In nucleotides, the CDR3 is TGTGCCAGCAGCTTGGGAAATAGGGGTAACAATCAGCCCCAGCATTTT. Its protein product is CASSLGNRGNNQPQHF.

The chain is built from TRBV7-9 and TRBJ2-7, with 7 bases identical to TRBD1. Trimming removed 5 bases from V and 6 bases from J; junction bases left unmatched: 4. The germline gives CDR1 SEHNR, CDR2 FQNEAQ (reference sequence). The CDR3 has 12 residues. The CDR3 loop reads CASSPNRGEQYF. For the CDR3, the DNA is TGTGCCAGCAGCCCGAACAGGGGCGAGCAGTACTTC.

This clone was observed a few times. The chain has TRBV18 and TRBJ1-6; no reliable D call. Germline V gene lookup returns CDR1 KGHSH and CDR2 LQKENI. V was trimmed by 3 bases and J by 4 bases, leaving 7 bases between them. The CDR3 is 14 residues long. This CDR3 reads CASSPTEYNSPLHF. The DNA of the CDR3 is TGTGCCAGCTCACCGACGGAGTATAATTCACCCCTCCACTTT. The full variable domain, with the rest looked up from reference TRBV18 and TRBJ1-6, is NAGVMQNPRHLVRRRGQEARLRCSPMKGHSHVYWYRQLPEEGLKFMVYLQKENIIDESGMPKERFSAEFPKEGPSILRIQQVVRGDSAAYFCASSPTEYNSPLHFGNGTRLTVT.

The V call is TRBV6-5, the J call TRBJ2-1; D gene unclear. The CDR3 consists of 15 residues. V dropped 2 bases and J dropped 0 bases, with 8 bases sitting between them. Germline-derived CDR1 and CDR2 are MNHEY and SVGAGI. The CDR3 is CASSYLSSSYNEQFF. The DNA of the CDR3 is TGTGCCAGCAGTTACCTTTCGAGCTCCTACAATGAGCAGTTCTTC.

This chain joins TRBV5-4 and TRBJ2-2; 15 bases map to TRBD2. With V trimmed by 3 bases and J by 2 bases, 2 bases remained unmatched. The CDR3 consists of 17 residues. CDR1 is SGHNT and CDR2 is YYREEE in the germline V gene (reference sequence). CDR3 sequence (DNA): TGTGCCAGCAGCTGGGGACTAGCGGGGGGCAACACCGGGGAGCTGTTTTTT. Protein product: CASSWGLAGGNTGELFF.

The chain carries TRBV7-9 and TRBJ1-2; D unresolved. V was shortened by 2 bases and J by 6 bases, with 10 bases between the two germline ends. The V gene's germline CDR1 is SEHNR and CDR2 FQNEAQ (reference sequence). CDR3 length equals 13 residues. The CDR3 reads CASSLSDTHGYTF. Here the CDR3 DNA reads TGTGCCAGCAGCTTATCCGACACTCATGGCTACACCTTC.

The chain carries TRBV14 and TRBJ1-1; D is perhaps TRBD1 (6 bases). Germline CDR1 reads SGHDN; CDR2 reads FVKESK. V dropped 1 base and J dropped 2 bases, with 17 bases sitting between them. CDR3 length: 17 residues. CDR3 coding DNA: TGTGCCAGCAGCCAAGGCGAAACTTGGACAGACAACACTGAAGCTTTCTTT. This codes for CASSQGETWTDNTEAFF.

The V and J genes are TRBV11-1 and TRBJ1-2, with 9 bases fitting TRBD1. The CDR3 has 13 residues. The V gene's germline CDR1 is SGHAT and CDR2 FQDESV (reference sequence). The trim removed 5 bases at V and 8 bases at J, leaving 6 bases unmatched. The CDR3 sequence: CASSPGQGNGYTF. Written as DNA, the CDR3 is TGTGCCAGCAGCCCCGGACAGGGGAACGGCTACACCTTC.

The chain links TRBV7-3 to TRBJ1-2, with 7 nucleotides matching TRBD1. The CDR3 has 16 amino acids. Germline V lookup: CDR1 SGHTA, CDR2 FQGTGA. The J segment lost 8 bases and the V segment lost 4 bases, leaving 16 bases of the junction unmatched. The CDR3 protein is CASSSVPLTGTVGYTF. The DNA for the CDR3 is TGTGCCAGCAGCTCCGTTCCCCTGACAGGGACCGTCGGCTACACCTTC.

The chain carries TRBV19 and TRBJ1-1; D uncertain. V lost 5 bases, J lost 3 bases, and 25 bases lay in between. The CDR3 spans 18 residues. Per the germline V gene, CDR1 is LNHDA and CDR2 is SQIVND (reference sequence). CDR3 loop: CASSGRWVSGYGDTEAFF. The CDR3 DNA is TGTGCCAGTAGTGGACGGTGGGTAAGCGGATATGGGGACACTGAAGCTTTCTTT.